This TCR beta chain was sequenced in a study of cytomegalovirus exposure and HLA in healthy donors. Overall study findings and caveats: Researchers reported that a few CMV-associated chains were confirmed in vitro as CMV antigen-specific. Clusters of TCRs from the first cohort tended to co-occur in the roughly 120 validation repertoires (as a later analysis found). A list of more than 150 TCR beta chains associated with cytomegalovirus was given.

Sequencing used immunoSEQ multiplex PCR; TCRdb keeps in-frame clones, though not all of them. The sample holds roughly 150,000 clones, approximately 96% seen once. This CDR3 has 14 amino acids. Trimming removed 11 bases from V and 2 bases from J; junction bases left unmatched: 8. Germline lookup yields CDR1 PRHDT and CDR2 FYEKMQ (reference sequence). On this clone: Its antigen is unknown.

Sequenced sample: PBMCs. The receptor was derived from a woman aged 18 to 35 in good health and CMV-seronegative. The genes are TRBV13 and TRBJ2-3; 9 bases match TRBD2. CDR3 region: CAGTAGGSTDTQYF. CDR3 DNA: TGTGCCGGAACAGCGGGGGGTTCCACAGATACGCAGTATTTT.